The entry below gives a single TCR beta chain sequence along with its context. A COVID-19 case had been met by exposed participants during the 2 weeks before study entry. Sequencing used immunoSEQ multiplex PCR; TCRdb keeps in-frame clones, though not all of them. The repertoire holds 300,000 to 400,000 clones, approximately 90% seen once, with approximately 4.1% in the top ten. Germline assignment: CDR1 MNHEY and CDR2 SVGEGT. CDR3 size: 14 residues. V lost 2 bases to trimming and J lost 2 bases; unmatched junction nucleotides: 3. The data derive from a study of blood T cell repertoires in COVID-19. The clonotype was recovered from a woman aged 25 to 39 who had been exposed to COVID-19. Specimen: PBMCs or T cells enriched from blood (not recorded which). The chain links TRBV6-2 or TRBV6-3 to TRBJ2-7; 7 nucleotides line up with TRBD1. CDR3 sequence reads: CASSYVGTAYEQYF. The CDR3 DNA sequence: TGTGCCAGCAGTTACGTAGGGACAGCCTACGAGCAGTACTTC.